The source of this T cell receptor (beta chain) is a study of T cells in Graves' hyperthyroidism and ophthalmopathy. CDR3 length: 18 amino acids. The J segment lost 3 bases and the V segment lost 3 bases, leaving 12 bases of the junction unmatched. The V gene's germline CDR1 is MDHEN and CDR2 SYDVKM. Researchers took RNA transcripts and amplified the TCR beta CDR3 regions from them. Researchers ran a first-round RT-PCR on the TCR CDR3 using the HTBI primer set. TCRdb passed the multiplex PCR reads through MiXCR, listing each CDR3 protein once. There are approximately 590,000 distinct CDR3 sequences in the sample; 15% to 18% occur only once, and under 8% lies in the top ten. This clonotype was detected ten times or more.

The sequenced sample was blood. The TCR sequence derives from a young woman with Graves' hyperthyroidism. This chain uses TRBV28 with TRBJ1-4, with 8 nucleotides matching TRBD1. CDR3: CASSFSDRVPSPNEKLFF. The CDR3 DNA reads TGTGCCAGCAGTTTTTCGGACAGGGTTCCCTCCCCTAATGAAAAACTGTTTTTT.